The 29 T cell receptor beta chains reported below all come from one sample, sequenced in a study of blood T cell repertoires in COVID-19. Using immunoSEQ multiplex PCR, the repertoire was profiled, and TCRdb retains in-frame clones only, with some absent. The sample holds almost 250,000 clones, approximately 86% seen once. The sequenced sample consisted of peripheral blood. These receptors were taken from an older woman who had recovered from COVID-19.

Written as DNA, the CDR3 is TGTGCCAGCACCCTCCTGCGGGGAGCACCCCTCCACTTT. It translates to CASTLLRGAPLHF. The V gene is TRBV27, the J gene TRBJ1-6; D not certain. CDR3 length: 13 residues. Germline V gene sequence: CDR1 MNHEY, CDR2 SMNVEV (reference sequence). V lost 7 bases and J lost 11, with 15 bases in between.

This clone was seen more than once but under ten times. The rearrangement joins TRBV21-1 to TRBJ1-6; the table names TRBD1, a call not compared with the DNA. TRBV21-1 is a listed pseudogene. CDR3 size: 17 residues. The CDR3 reads CASSNNPTGLPDSPLHF. The DNA for the CDR3 is TGTGCCAGCAGCAACAATCCAACAGGCCTACCTGATTCACCCCTCCACTTT.

The genes are TRBV5-1 and TRBJ2-7; D gene unclear. The CDR3 totals 14 residues. Trimming pared 0 bases from V and 3 bases from J, leaving 10 bases between. The germline gives CDR1 SGHRS, CDR2 YFSETQ. The CDR3 region has the DNA TGCGCCAGCAGCTTGGCCCCGACTTACTACGAGCAGTACTTC. Translated: CASSLAPTYYEQYF.

This clone was detected a few times. CDR3 DNA sequence: TGTGCCAGTAGTATAACGAGAGGCGCCTATGGCTACACCTTC. Translating gives CASSITRGAYGYTF. The V and J genes are TRBV19 and TRBJ1-2; D gene uncertain. Trimming stripped 2 bases from V and 4 bases from J, with 11 bases between. Looked up from germline, CDR1 is LNHDA and CDR2 is SQIVND (reference sequence). There are 14 residues in the CDR3.

The chain couples TRBV6-6 to TRBJ2-7; D may be TRBD2 (6 bases). Per the germline V gene, CDR1 is MNHNY and CDR2 is SVGAGI (reference sequence). The length of the CDR3 is 15 residues. V was trimmed by 6 bases and J by 1 base, leaving 16 bases between them. The CDR3 DNA follows: TGTGCCAGCAGCCCCTCCTCGGGAGAGTCCTACGAGCAGTACTTC. This gives the protein CASSPSSGESYEQYF.

V is TRBV28 and J is TRBJ1-4; D gene uncertain. The CDR3 extends over 13 amino acids. Germline V CDR1 and CDR2: MDHEN, SYDVKM. V was pared by 6 bases and J by 5 bases, with 10 bases between. The CDR3 protein is CASRGGINEKLFF. The DNA for the CDR3 is TGTGCCAGCAGAGGAGGGATAAATGAAAAACTGTTTTTT.

The genes are TRBV19 and TRBJ1-5; D is uncertain. This CDR3 is built from 18 residues. From germline, CDR1 is LNHDA and CDR2 SQIVND (reference sequence). V was clipped by 5 bases and J by 0 bases, with 20 bases between them. The chain's CDR3 is CASSFPVGTVSSNQPQHF. CDR3 DNA sequence: TGTGCCAGTAGTTTCCCGGTCGGAACAGTCAGTAGCAATCAGCCCCAGCATTTT.

Note on this clone: A junction end diverges from the germline sequence, so it may reflect a read error. The rearrangement joins TRBV18 to TRBJ1-3, with D unresolved. Germline CDR1 reads KGHSH; CDR2 reads LQKENI. This CDR3 region has 15 residues. As DNA, the CDR3 is TGTGCCAGCTCACCACAGGGAGGTTCTGGAAACATCATATATTTT. Translating gives CASSPQGGSGNIIYF.

J is TRBJ1-1 and V is TRBV20-1; D call uncertain. The CDR3 has 11 amino acids. Germline CDR1 DFQATT, CDR2 SNEGSKA (reference sequence). Trimming stripped 3 bases from V and 7 bases from J, with 9 bases between. The CDR3 DNA sequence: TGCAGTGCTAGTCCCGGGGATGAAGCTTTCTTT. Encoded protein: CSASPGDEAFF.

The chain links TRBV6-2 or TRBV6-3 to TRBJ2-3, with D tentatively TRBD1 (6 bases). V shed 5 bases and J shed 1 base, with 22 bases lying between them. This CDR3 has 18 amino acids. CDR1 and CDR2 from the germline V gene are MNHEY and SVGEGT. CDR3 region: CASSDLDHGTPGTDTQYF. The CDR3 DNA reads TGTGCCAGCAGTGACTTAGATCACGGGACACCCGGCACAGATACGCAGTATTTT.

This sequence joins TRBV7-9 and TRBJ2-1; 13 nucleotides agree with TRBD2. Germline-derived CDR1 and CDR2 are SEHNR and FQNEAQ (reference sequence). J lost 0 bases, V lost 4 bases, and 0 bases had no gene match. This CDR3 is 16 amino acids long. The CDR3: CASSWTSGSSYNEQFF. CDR3 DNA: TGTGCCAGCAGCTGGACTAGCGGGAGCTCCTACAATGAGCAGTTCTTC.

The V gene is TRBV5-1, the J gene TRBJ2-3; 13 bases map to TRBD2. The CDR3 extends over 17 amino acids. From germline, CDR1 is SGHRS and CDR2 YFSETQ. Trimming at V came to 1 base and at J to 2 bases, leaving 4 bases not matched to a gene. CDR3 sequence: CASSLRLAGGLTDTQYF. Written as DNA, the CDR3 is TGCGCCAGCAGCTTGCGACTAGCGGGGGGCCTCACAGATACGCAGTATTTT.

CDR3 region: CASSAGTRGNTGELFF. CDR3 nucleotides: TGTGCCAGCAGTGCCGGGACTAGGGGGAACACCGGGGAGCTGTTTTTT. The chain joins TRBV6-4 to TRBJ2-2; 8 bases fit TRBD2. Germline assignment: CDR1 MRHNA and CDR2 SNTAGT. CDR3 length: 16 residues. The trim removed 4 bases at V and 1 base at J, leaving 5 bases unmatched.

This chain uses TRBV18 with TRBJ1-2; 8 nucleotides line up with TRBD1. Looked up from germline, CDR1 is KGHSH and CDR2 is LQKENI. V trimming: 3 bases; J trimming: 6 bases; junction bases outside the gene matches: 12. The CDR3 is 16 residues long. The chain's CDR3 is CASSPGQGVLGHGYTF. As DNA, the CDR3 is TGTGCCAGCTCACCCGGACAGGGTGTTTTAGGGCATGGCTACACCTTC.

The chain carries TRBV29-1 and TRBJ2-7; 8 bases align to TRBD2. Germline loops: CDR1 SQVTM, CDR2 ANQGSEA. CDR3 length: 14 residues. Trimming removed 4 bases from V and 3 bases from J; junction bases left unmatched: 8. CDR3 amino acids: CSVAGGRLYYEQYF. The DNA for the CDR3 is TGCAGCGTTGCGGGGGGGCGACTCTACTACGAGCAGTACTTC.

V and J are TRBV7-9 and TRBJ2-1, with 9 nucleotides matching TRBD2. This CDR3 is 14 amino acids long. J was trimmed by 7 bases and V by 2 bases; bases with no gene match: 3. Germline CDR1 reads SEHNR; CDR2 reads FQNEAQ (reference sequence). This CDR3 is CASSLITSGNEQFF. The CDR3 DNA reads as TGTGCCAGCAGCTTAATTACTAGCGGGAATGAGCAGTTCTTC.

V usage is TRBV3-1 (or the pseudogene TRBV3-2) and J usage is TRBJ1-2; D gene unclear. Germline V gene lookup returns CDR1 LGHDT and CDR2 YNNKEL (reference sequence). Trimming left V 7 bases short and J 7 bases short, with 16 bases between. CDR3 length: 13 residues. CDR3: CASTARRGGGYTF. CDR3 bases: TGTGCCAGCACCGCTCGGCGAGGCGGTGGCTACACCTTC.

The chain joins TRBV7-6 to TRBJ2-1, with D unresolved. Trimming pared 2 bases from V and 9 bases from J, leaving 8 bases between. This CDR3 contains 12 residues. The V gene's germline CDR1 is SGHVS and CDR2 FNYEAQ. The CDR3 nucleotides read TGTGCCAGCAGCTTATTGCATAGTGAGCAGTTCTTC. It specifies CASSLLHSEQFF.

The rearrangement links TRBV7-9 to TRBJ2-2; TRBD2 agrees at 7 bases. Looked up from germline, CDR1 is SEHNR and CDR2 is FQNEAQ (reference sequence). V shed 3 bases and J 4 bases; nucleotides not matched to a gene: 8. The CDR3 totals 16 residues. CDR3 sequence: CASSFLRDYFTGELFF. Written as DNA, the CDR3 is TGTGCCAGCAGCTTCCTCCGGGACTACTTCACCGGGGAGCTGTTTTTT.

The V call is TRBV7-9, the J call TRBJ1-2, with TRBD1 as a possible D gene (5 bases). Trimming took 6 bases from V and 4 from J, leaving 21 bases between them. The CDR3 length is 16 residues. Germline V gives CDR1 SEHNR, CDR2 FQNEAQ (reference sequence). CDR3 sequence: CASRRYPDIFPYGYTF. The CDR3 DNA is TGTGCCAGCAGACGGTACCCGGACATATTTCCCTATGGCTACACCTTC.

The rearrangement uses TRBV27 and TRBJ2-7; D is possibly TRBD2 (6 bases). CDR3 length: 13 residues. V was clipped by 4 bases and J by 1 base, with 8 bases between them. Germline CDR1 reads MNHEY; CDR2 reads SMNVEV (reference sequence). CDR3 residues: CASSYGLSYEQYF. In DNA form, the CDR3 reads TGTGCCAGCAGTTACGGACTATCCTACGAGCAGTACTTC.

V gene TRBV7-3 combines with J gene TRBJ2-7; 9 positions agree with TRBD2. V was pared by 1 base and J by 3 bases, with 1 base of the junction left unmatched. Per germline, CDR1 SGHTA and CDR2 FQGTGA. The CDR3 sequence is 14 residues long. CDR3 loop: CASSLISGGYEQYF. The CDR3 DNA reads as TGTGCCAGCAGCTTAATTAGCGGGGGCTACGAGCAGTACTTC.

The chain carries TRBV6-6 and TRBJ2-5; 8 nucleotides agree with TRBD2. CDR1 is MNHNY and CDR2 is SVGAGI in the germline V gene (reference sequence). V was clipped by 7 bases and J by 4 bases; unmatched bases: 11. The CDR3 extends over 15 amino acids. The CDR3 spells CASTLGGALSETQYF. CDR3 in DNA: TGTGCCAGCACCCTCGGGGGGGCCCTTTCAGAGACCCAGTACTTC.

V and J are TRBV5-4 and TRBJ1-2, with D perhaps TRBD1 (6 bases). The CDR3 spans 12 residues. The V gene's germline CDR1 is SGHNT and CDR2 YYREEE (reference sequence). The ends were cut back, 1 base at V and 8 bases at J, with 9 bases in the middle. CDR3 protein: CASSLPQGGYTF. CDR3 nucleotide sequence: TGTGCCAGCAGCTTGCCACAGGGAGGCTACACCTTC.

This clone was picked up a small number of times. The gene calls are TRBV4-2 and TRBJ2-2, with TRBD2 matching over 9 bases. V dropped 4 bases and J dropped 0; count of bases not matched to a gene: 0. Germline CDR1 reads LGHNA; CDR2 reads YNFKEQ. The CDR3 is made up of 15 amino acids. CDR3 protein: CASSPSGANTGELFF. The CDR3 region has the DNA TGTGCCAGCAGCCCTAGCGGGGCGAACACCGGGGAGCTGTTTTTT.

Only one count was recorded for this clone. The chain employs TRBV2 and TRBJ1-2; TRBD1 might be the D (6 bases). V was clipped by 0 bases and J by 2 bases, with 10 bases between them. From germline, CDR1 is SNHLY and CDR2 FYNNEI. CDR3 length: 15 amino acids. CDR3 sequence reads: CASSEAGGQNYGYTF. The CDR3 DNA sequence: TGTGCCAGCAGTGAAGCTGGTGGACAGAACTATGGCTACACCTTC.

V is TRBV4-3 and J is TRBJ2-5; D gene unclear. The V and J ends lost 1 base and 7 bases respectively, with 10 bases between them. Germline values: CDR1 LGHNA, CDR2 YSLEER. The CDR3 sequence is 13 residues long. This chain's CDR3 is CASSQGYTGTQYF. CDR3 in DNA: TGCGCCAGCAGCCAAGGGTACACGGGGACCCAGTACTTC.

The chain is built from TRBV12-3 or TRBV12-4 and TRBJ1-6, with a weak D call TRBD1 (6 bases). V gave up 6 bases and J gave up 10 bases, with 10 bases separating them. This CDR3 is 12 amino acids long. The CDR3 sequence is CASSTGYSPLHF. CDR3 in DNA: TGTGCCAGCAGCACAGGGTACTCACCCCTCCACTTT.

The chain recombines TRBV9 with TRBJ1-5, with a weak D call TRBD1 (5 bases). V lost 3 bases, J lost 3 bases, and 13 bases lay in between. Germline V gene data show CDR1 as SGDLS and CDR2 as YYNGEE. This CDR3 has 15 residues. CDR3 region: CASSADTTPNQPQHF. As DNA, the CDR3 is TGTGCCAGCAGCGCGGACACAACCCCCAATCAGCCCCAGCATTTT. Looking up the rest from reference TRBV9 and TRBJ1-5 gives the full variable domain: DSGVTQTPKHLITATGQRVTLRCSPRSGDLSVYWYQQSLDQGLQFLIQYYNGEERAKGNILERFSAQQFPDLHSELNLSSLELGDSALYFCASSADTTPNQPQHFGDGTRLSIL.